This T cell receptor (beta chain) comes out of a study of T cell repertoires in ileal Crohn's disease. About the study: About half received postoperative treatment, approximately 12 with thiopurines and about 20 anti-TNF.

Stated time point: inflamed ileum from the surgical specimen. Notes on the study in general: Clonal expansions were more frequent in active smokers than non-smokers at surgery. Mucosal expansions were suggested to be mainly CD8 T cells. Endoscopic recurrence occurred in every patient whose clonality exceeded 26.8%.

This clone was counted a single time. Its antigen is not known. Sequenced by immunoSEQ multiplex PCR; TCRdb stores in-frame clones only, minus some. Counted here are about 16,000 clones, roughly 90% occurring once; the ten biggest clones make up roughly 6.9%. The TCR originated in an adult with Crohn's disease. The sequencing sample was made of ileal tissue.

The CDR3 sequence: CASSFGRVYGYTF. The CDR3 DNA reads TGTGCCAGCAGCTTTGGCAGGGTCTATGGCTACACCTTC. The rearrangement joins TRBV7-9 to TRBJ1-2; D is possibly TRBD1 (5 bases). This CDR3 has 13 amino acids. CDR1 and CDR2 (germline): SEHNR, FQNEAQ (reference sequence). V gave up 3 bases and J gave up 4 bases, with 9 bases separating them.